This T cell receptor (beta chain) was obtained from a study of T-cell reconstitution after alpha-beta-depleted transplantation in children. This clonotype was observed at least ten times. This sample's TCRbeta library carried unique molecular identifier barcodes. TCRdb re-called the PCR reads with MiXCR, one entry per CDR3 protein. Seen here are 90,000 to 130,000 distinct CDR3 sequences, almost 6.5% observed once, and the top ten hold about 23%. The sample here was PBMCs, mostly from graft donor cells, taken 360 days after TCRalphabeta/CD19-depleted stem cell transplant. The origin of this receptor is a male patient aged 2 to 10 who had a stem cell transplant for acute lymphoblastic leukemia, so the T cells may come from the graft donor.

CDR3 in DNA: TGTGCCATCAGTGTCTTCAAGGGAGGAGGAGAGACCCAGTACTTC. Residues: CAISVFKGGGETQYF. The V and J genes are TRBV10-3 and TRBJ2-5; tentative D call: TRBD2 (6 bases). The CDR3 contains 15 residues. With 4 bases removed from V and 4 bases from J, the gap between germline ends came to 16 bases. The germline gives CDR1 ENHRY, CDR2 SYGVKD.